This T cell receptor beta chain was profiled in a study of cytomegalovirus exposure and HLA in healthy donors. Study-level findings and limits: Cytomegalovirus association was listed for 164 TCR beta chains. Several top significant clusters appeared, in a later analysis, to be linked to common viral pathogens.

CDR1 is KGHSH, CDR2 LQKENI, per germline. V dropped 2 bases and J dropped 0 bases, with 19 bases sitting between them. The CDR3 extends over 18 amino acids. A note on this clone: Its antigen is not known.

A multiplex PCR was run with 60 Vbeta primers and 13 Jbeta primers. Data came from immunoSEQ multiplex PCR; TCRdb stores just in-frame clones and leaves some out. The data show about 150,000 clones, and the top ten clones hold approximately 2%. The source is a man aged 30 to 39 in good health and CMV-seronegative. The V and J genes are TRBV18 and TRBJ1-1, with D unresolved. Material for sequencing was PBMCs. CDR3 bases: TGTGCCAGCTCACCAAATCGGAGGACCGACCGAATGAACACTGAAGCTTTCTTT. This encodes CASSPNRRTDRMNTEAFF.